The text below deals with one TCR beta chain. V gave up 10 bases and J gave up 5 bases; unmatched junction bases: 12. Germline lookup yields CDR1 SEHNR and CDR2 FQNEAQ (reference sequence). The CDR3 runs 14 residues. The data stem from a study of Graves' ophthalmopathy and Graves' hyperthyroidism. Researchers took RNA transcripts and amplified TCR beta CDR3 regions from them. First-round RT-PCR employed HTBI primers, with a second-round multiplex PCR after it. MiXCR was run by TCRdb on the multiplex PCR reads, yielding one entry per CDR3 protein. The table lists 740,000 or so distinct CDR3 sequences, around 40% of them singletons.

Sequencing input: peripheral blood. This chain connects TRBV7-9 to TRBJ2-5, with 8 bases identical to TRBD1. This sequence originates from an adult man with Graves' ophthalmopathy. The CDR3 bases are TGTGCCATTCGAGCAGGGGGCTACGAGGAGACCCAGTACTTC. This translates into CAIRAGGYEETQYF.